This T cell receptor (beta chain) was recovered during a study of Ad26.COV2.S vaccination and SARS-CoV-2 variants. Overall study context: It was the COV1001 Ad26.COV2.S trial arm that included the donor.

With respect to this clone: Its cognate antigen is unknown.

Profiling relied on immunoSEQ multiplex PCR, and the TCRdb table lists in-frame clones only, not all of them. This sample has about 440,000 clones, with less than 95% found just once. Regarding treatment: roughly 20 received Ad26.COV2.S at low or high dose, single or two shots; five or six received placebo; per-sample allocation not given. The samples were gathered on day 63 after the first injection of vaccine or placebo. Vaccination employed an Ad26 vector expressing the Wuhan-strain SARS-CoV-2 spike. The CDR3 runs 12 residues. From germline, CDR1 is MDHEN and CDR2 SYDVKM. V was cut by 4 bases and J by 1 base, with 4 bases left in between. General observations from the study: Reportedly, after vaccination the spike-specific CD8+ and CD4+ T cell responses displayed substantial breadth. The study found higher spike-specific TCR breadth in vaccine than placebo recipients.

The V call is TRBV28, the J call TRBJ1-1; D ambiguous. The receptor was derived from a person aged 18 to 59 who received the Ad26.COV2.S COVID-19 vaccine or a placebo. Here the sequenced sample was peripheral blood, taken in a trial of Ad26.COV2.S vaccine versus placebo. CDR3 sequence: CASSYWNTEAFF. The CDR3 DNA reads as TGTGCCAGCAGTTATTGGAACACTGAAGCTTTCTTT. The variable domain in full, completed from reference TRBV28 and TRBJ1-1, reads DVKVTQSSRYLVKRTGEKVFLECVQDMDHENMFWYRQDPGLGLRLIYFSYDVKMKEKGDIPEGYSVSREKKERFSLILESASTNQTSMYLCASSYWNTEAFFGQGTRLTVV.